The present entry profiles one TCR beta chain with its context. The data were taken from a study of CD8 T cells in Susac syndrome. The CDR3 has 13 residues. CDR1 and CDR2 from the germline V gene are SQVTM and ANQGSEA. V shed 4 bases and J shed 2 bases, with 9 bases lying between them. Sequencing targeted TCR beta in T cells from blood (CD8+ and CD4+). It was with random hexamers that 0.5 to 1 ug RNA was reverse transcribed. A multiplex approach, immunoSEQ multiplex PCR, amplified TCR beta CDR3 across 54 Vbeta and 13 Jbeta. Using its own MiXCR run on the immunoSEQ multiplex PCR reads, TCRdb lists one record per CDR3 protein. The top ten hold approximately 0.13% of the sample, which has over 120,000 distinct CDR3 sequences, 85% to 95% seen once.

Material: CD4+ T cells from PBMCs. This TCR came from a human donor with Susac syndrome. The V and J genes are TRBV29-1 and TRBJ1-5, with unresolved D. DNA for the CDR3: TGCAGCGTTGTATTCGGAGGCAATCAGCCCCAGCATTTT. The encoded protein is CSVVFGGNQPQHF. Full variable domain (rest looked up from reference TRBV29-1 and TRBJ1-5): SAVISQKPSRDICQRGTSLTIQCQVDSQVTMMFWYRQQPGQSLTLIATANQGSEATYESGFVIDKFPISRPNLTFSTLTVSNMSPEDSSIYLCSVVFGGNQPQHFGDGTRLSIL.